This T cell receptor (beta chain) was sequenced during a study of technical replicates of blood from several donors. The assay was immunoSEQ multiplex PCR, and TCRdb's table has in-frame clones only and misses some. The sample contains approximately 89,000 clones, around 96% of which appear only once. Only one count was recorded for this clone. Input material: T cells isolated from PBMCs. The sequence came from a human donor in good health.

CDR3 residues: CASSKREGYNEQFF. CDR3 sequence (DNA): TGTGCCAGTAGTAAGCGGGAGGGATACAATGAGCAGTTCTTC. This chain connects TRBV19 to TRBJ2-1, with 10 nucleotides matching TRBD2. This CDR3 has 14 amino acids. Germline trimming cut 4 bases from V and 4 bases from J; bases unmatched to any gene: 1. Germline V gene lookup returns CDR1 LNHDA and CDR2 SQIVND (reference sequence).